Many counts were recorded for the clone carrying this T cell receptor beta chain. Its antigen is as yet unknown. Sequencing ends 3 residues short of the CDR3 end; the germline J gene provides the rest. Method: immunoSEQ multiplex PCR; TCRdb's copy keeps in-frame clones and lacks some. This sample has about 44,000 clones and no singletons, with under 11% in the ten largest. Trimming cost V 6 bases and J 5 bases, with 7 bases left between them. Germline assignment: CDR1 KGHSH and CDR2 LQKENI. The CDR3 has 11 residues. These data originate in a study of T cell clonality in common variable immunodeficiency. Broader study findings: Reportedly, TCR beta sequences from common variable immunodeficiency showed fewer deletions and N-nucleotide insertions. TCRbeta clonality was increased in CVID versus healthy controls. Authors noted CVID clonality's cause needs subpopulation repertoire sequencing.

Input material: peripheral blood mononuclear cells. V gene TRBV18 combines with J gene TRBJ1-1; D remains unclear. The clonotype comes from a person between 18 and 70 years old in good health. The CDR3 bases that were read are TGTGCCAGCTCCGCCAGAACTGAA. Encoded protein: CASSARTE. The entire CDR3 sequence reads CASSARTEAFF.